The clone carrying this T cell receptor beta chain was observed a handful of times. Antigen specificity is unknown. The entry originates in a study of T cells after yellow fever vaccination. Study-level information: SMART-Seq v4 Ultra Low Input served to prepare low-cell-number fractions.

Study-wide results and limits: Some clonotypes were seen in both the CD4 and the CD8 compartments. These made up a small share and likely arose from convergent recombination.

By 5'RACE template switching, TCR cDNA was produced, with a universal primer site and UMIs added in the process. From the 5' RACE reads, TCRdb called clonotypes with MiXCR, one entry per CDR3 protein. The sample consists of roughly 120,000 distinct CDR3 sequences, 6.5% to 9% of them appearing once. This CDR3 contains 12 residues. Germline CDR1 reads MNHEY; CDR2 reads SMNVEV (reference sequence). V shed 8 bases and J shed 5 bases, with 12 bases lying between them. This chain joins TRBV27 and TRBJ2-5; D may be TRBD1 (6 bases). The sample consisted of CD4+ T cells sorted from PBMCs, taken roughly 45 days after the first yellow fever vaccination. This clonotype originated in a man aged 18-30 years who received the YFV17D yellow fever vaccine. This CDR3 reads CASGGWGETQYF. In DNA form, the CDR3 reads TGTGCCAGCGGGGGCTGGGGGGAGACCCAGTACTTC.